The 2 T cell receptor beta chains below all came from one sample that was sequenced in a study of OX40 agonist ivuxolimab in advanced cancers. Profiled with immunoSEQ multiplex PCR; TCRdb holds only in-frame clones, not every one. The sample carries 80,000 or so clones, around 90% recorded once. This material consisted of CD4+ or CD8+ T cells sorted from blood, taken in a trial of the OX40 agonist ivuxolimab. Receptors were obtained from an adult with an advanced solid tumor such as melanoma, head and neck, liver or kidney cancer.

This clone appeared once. The CDR3 DNA reads as TGTGCCAGCAGTGTGGGACAGAGCTCCTACAATGAGCAGTTCTTC. Translation gives CASSVGQSSYNEQFF. This chain connects TRBV6-1 to TRBJ2-1; 7 bases map to TRBD1. The CDR3 runs to 15 residues. V dropped 4 bases and J dropped 0; count of bases not matched to a gene: 3. Germline V gene data show CDR1 as MNHNS and CDR2 as SASEGT.

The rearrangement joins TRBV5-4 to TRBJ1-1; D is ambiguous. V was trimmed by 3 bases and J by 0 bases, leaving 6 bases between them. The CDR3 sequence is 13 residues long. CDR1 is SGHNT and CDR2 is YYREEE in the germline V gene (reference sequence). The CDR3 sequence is CASSSEMNTEAFF. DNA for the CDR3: TGTGCCAGCAGCTCGGAGATGAACACTGAAGCTTTCTTT.